This T cell receptor beta chain was sequenced for a study of Graves' ophthalmopathy and Graves' hyperthyroidism. Points from the study as a whole: Blood also carried most expanded thyroid clonotypes exceeding 0.001 frequency.

TCR beta CDR3 regions were amplified from RNA transcripts. HTBI-primed RT-PCR formed the first round, and a multiplex PCR formed the second. One entry per CDR3 protein, called by TCRdb with MiXCR from the multiplex PCR reads. This table has 650,000 to 900,000 distinct CDR3 sequences, 40% appearing once. The table lists this clonotype with a count of one. Its antigen is still unknown. Germline V gene sequence: CDR1 MNHNS, CDR2 SASEGT. CDR3 length equals 16 residues. Trimming took 4 bases from V and 1 from J, leaving 16 bases between them. This TCR came from an adult man with Graves' ophthalmopathy. V and J are TRBV6-1 and TRBJ1-1; maybe TRBD1 (5 bases). What was sequenced was peripheral blood. As DNA, the CDR3 is TGTGCCAGCAGTGCAGACAGTCGGAACTCGAACACTGAAGCTTTCTTT. This encodes CASSADSRNSNTEAFF.